This T cell receptor beta chain emerged from a study of human T cells and chemical hapten exposure. The CDR3 runs 15 residues. CDR1 DFQATT and CDR2 SNEGSKA come from the germline V gene (reference sequence). Trimming cost V 6 bases and J 7 bases; bases outside gene matches: 14. With regard to this clonotype: The antigen is undetermined.

Time point defined: patch test 3, about 24 weeks after DPC sensitization. Treatment given: therapeutic diphenylcyclopropenone sensitization with weekly scalp DPC. General study results and limits: Donor immune responses may differ from healthy people's, since all donors had alopecia.

TCRdb re-called the RACE reads with MiXCR, one entry per CDR3 protein. Altogether more than 95,000 distinct CDR3 sequences are present, under 40% being singletons, with the ten largest covering around 2.7%. This sequence was found in a man aged 35 to 55 with alopecia areata. Some clones in this sample may be carry-over from other donors' samples. This material consisted of whole blood, taken in connection with sensitization to the hapten diphenylcyclopropenone (DPC). The chain carries TRBV20-1 and TRBJ2-3, with TRBD2 identical over 9 bases. This chain's CDR3 is CSALEGGRARYTQYF. The CDR3 DNA reads TGCAGTGCCCTAGAGGGCGGGAGGGCCAGGTATACGCAGTATTTT.